Included here is one T cell receptor (beta chain) sequence, with context. Original processing methods: Estimated nucleated cell counts came from reference gene primer amplification. Produced via immunoSEQ multiplex PCR; TCRdb's table is partial and in-frame only. V, J and clone size were drawn from that table, and D and trimming were deduced from the DNA. This sample carries 200,000 or so clones, 87% of them seen once, and the ten largest clones take less than 14%. Trimming stripped 5 bases from V and 8 bases from J, with 21 bases between. The length of the CDR3 is 15 residues. Germline CDR1 and CDR2: SGHTA and FQGNSA. These data come from a study of blood T cell repertoires in COVID-19. The overall study: Specimens from acute and convalescent COVID-19 originated in the United States, Italy and Spain.

What was sequenced was PBMCs or T cells enriched from blood (not recorded which). The chain couples TRBV7-2 to TRBJ1-2, with a possible D match to TRBD1 (5 bases). The TCR was taken from a man in his thirties or forties who had recovered from COVID-19. CDR3 protein: CASSPRNLRGEGYTF. For the CDR3, the DNA is TGTGCCAGCAGCCCCCGAAACCTCCGGGGGGAGGGCTACACCTTC.